The rows below give T cell receptor beta chains drawn from one sample of a study of CD4 T cells in relation to SARS-CoV-2 and coronaviruses. Measured with immunoSEQ multiplex PCR; TCRdb has only the in-frame clones, and not every one. The data hold roughly 20,000 clones, with approximately 80% observed a single time. No cognate antigen is known for these TCRs. The sample comprised CD4+ T cells from PBMCs, cultured in vitro. Receptors originate from a human donor in good health. Each CDR3 is given with its conserved first and last residue. A D gene is named only where the DNA matches it firmly. Size tells how often a clone was seen (once, few, many) or the class of an expanded clone, and some rows leave it out.

.,TRBJ1-2,TRBV23-1,.,CASSQTGGYRTNYGYTF,TGCGCCAGCAGTCAAACCGGGGGCTACAGGACCAACTATGGCTACACCTTC
medium-sized,TRBJ1-2,TRBV2,.,CATRYRSNYGYTF,TGTGCCACCAGATACAGGTCCAACTATGGCTACACCTTC
few,TRBJ2-7,TRBV4-1,TRBD2,CASSLESGLALPYEQYF,TGCGCCAGCAGCCTAGAATCTGGACTAGCGCTCCCCTACGAGCAGTACTTC
.,TRBJ1-1,TRBV5-1,.,CASSLRFNKNTEAFF,TGCGCCAGCAGCTTACGGTTTAACAAGAACACTGAAGCTTTCTTT
.,TRBJ2-7,TRBV20-1,TRBD2,CSASGTSGKTQLRSYEQYF,TGCAGTGCTAGTGGGACTAGCGGCAAAACTCAGCTTAGGTCCTACGAGCAGTACTTC
.,TRBJ2-1,TRBV10-1,.,CASSESQVQVNEQFF,TGCGCCAGCAGTGAGTCCCAGGTACAGGTCAATGAGCAGTTCTTC
.,TRBJ1-2,TRBV6-1,.,CASSEDRPYGYTF,TGTGCCAGCAGTGAGGACAGACCCTATGGCTACACCTTC
.,TRBJ1-1,TRBV24-1,.,CATSGGNTEAFF,TGTGCCACCAGTGGGGGGAACACTGAAGCTTTCTTT
.,TRBJ2-3,TRBV19,.,CASSIVPGYTDTQYF,TGTGCCAGTAGTATAGTTCCGGGTTACACAGATACGCAGTATTTT
.,TRBJ1-1,TRBV10-3,.,CAISPHLSGDTEAFF,TGTGCCATCAGTCCACATCTATCTGGGGACACTGAAGCTTTCTTT
.,TRBJ2-4,TRBV5-1,.,CASSLISGAKNIQYF,TGCGCCAGCAGCTTGATTTCAGGGGCCAAAAACATTCAGTACTTC
.,TRBJ2-1,TRBV10-3,TRBD2,CAISELRTSAVEQFF,TGTGCCATCAGTGAGCTCCGGACTAGCGCGGTTGAGCAGTTCTTC
.,TRBJ2-3,TRBV6-2/TRBV6-3,.,CASSWARGRDTQYF,TGTGCCAGCAGTTGGGCACGGGGGAGAGATACGCAGTATTTT
.,TRBJ2-3,TRBV5-1,.,CASSLNGRKSTDTQYF,TGCGCCAGCAGCTTAAACGGGCGGAAGAGCACAGATACGCAGTATTTT
.,TRBJ1-3,TRBV9,.,CASSVAVRNSGNTIYF,TGTGCCAGCAGCGTAGCAGTAAGGAACTCTGGAAACACCATATATTTT
.,TRBJ1-2,TRBV5-4,.,CASSLGASNYGYTF,TGTGCCAGCAGCTTGGGTGCTTCAAACTATGGCTACACCTTC
few,TRBJ2-1,TRBV5-4,TRBD2,CASSLGAGGNNEQFF,TGTGCCAGCAGCTTGGGTGCGGGAGGAAACAATGAGCAGTTCTTC
.,TRBJ2-3,TRBV5-4,.,CASSLAGKSSTDTQYF,TGTGCCAGCAGCTTGGCGGGCAAGAGTAGCACAGATACGCAGTATTTT
.,TRBJ1-2,TRBV3-1/TRBV3-2,.,CASSQGEGGYGYTF,TGTGCCAGCAGCCAAGGCGAGGGGGGCTATGGCTACACCTTC
.,TRBJ2-5,TRBV28,TRBD1,CASRPLTGVVETQYF,TGTGCCAGCAGACCTTTGACAGGGGTCGTTGAGACCCAGTACTTC
once,TRBJ1-4,TRBV6-1,TRBD1,CASSGGQYLATNEKLFF,TGTGCCAGCAGTGGGGGACAGTATCTAGCAACTAATGAAAAACTGTTTTTT
.,TRBJ2-3,TRBV7-9,.,CASSSNTRTDTQYF,TGTGCCAGCAGCTCTAACACTCGCACAGATACGCAGTATTTT
few,TRBJ2-7,TRBV12-5,TRBD2,CASGLRLATETYEQYF,TGTGCTAGTGGTTTGAGACTAGCTACGGAAACCTACGAGCAGTACTTC
.,TRBJ2-7,TRBV2,.,CASSDEQRLREQYF,TGTGCCAGCAGTGACGAACAGAGACTCCGCGAGCAGTACTTC
.,TRBJ1-1,TRBV30,TRBD1,CAWSRGTDTEAFF,TGTGCCTGGAGCAGGGGGACAGATACTGAAGCTTTCTTT
.,TRBJ2-2,TRBV11-2,TRBD1,CASSPTGTNTGELFF,TGTGCCAGCAGCCCGACAGGGACGAACACCGGGGAGCTGTTTTTT